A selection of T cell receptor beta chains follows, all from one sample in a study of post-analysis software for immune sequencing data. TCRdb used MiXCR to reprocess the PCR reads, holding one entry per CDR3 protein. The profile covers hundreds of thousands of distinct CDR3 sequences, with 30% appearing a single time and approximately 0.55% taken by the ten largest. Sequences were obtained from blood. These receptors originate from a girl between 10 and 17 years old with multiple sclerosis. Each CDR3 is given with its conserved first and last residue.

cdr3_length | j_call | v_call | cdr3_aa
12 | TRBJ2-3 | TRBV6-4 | CASSAPGDTQYF
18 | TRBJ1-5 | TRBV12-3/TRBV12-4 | CASSLGTQGAGGNQPQHF
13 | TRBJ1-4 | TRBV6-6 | CASKRGVDEKLFF
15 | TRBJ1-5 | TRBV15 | CATSSRRLSNQPQHF
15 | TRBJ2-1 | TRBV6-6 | CASSSGGNSYNEQFF
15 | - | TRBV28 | CASSGGAELYNEQYF
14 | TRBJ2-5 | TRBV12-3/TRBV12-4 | CASSPGGSGETQYF
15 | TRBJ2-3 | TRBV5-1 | CASSLVGLAPDTQYF
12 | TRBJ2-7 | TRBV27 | CATRYANNEQYF
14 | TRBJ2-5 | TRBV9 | CASSVGRGPETQYF
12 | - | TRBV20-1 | CSARVLPNEQYF
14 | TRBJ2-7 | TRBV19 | CASSDGTSRETPYF
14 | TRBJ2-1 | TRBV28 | CASSLHPYSNEQFF
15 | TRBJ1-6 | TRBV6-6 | CASRPTRGRNSPRHF
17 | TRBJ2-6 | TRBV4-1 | CASSQRTGPSGANVLTF
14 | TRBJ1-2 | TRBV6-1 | CASSTGSVNYGYTF
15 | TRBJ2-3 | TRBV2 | CASSLRTGSADTQYF
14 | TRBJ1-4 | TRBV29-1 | CSVSKTGGSEKLFF
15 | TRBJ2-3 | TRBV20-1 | CSAREDFRSTDTQYF
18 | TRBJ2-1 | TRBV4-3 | CASSQDPLVGGRYNEQFF
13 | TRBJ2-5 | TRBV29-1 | CSVDSRGRETQYF